A single sample is the source of the 3 T cell receptor beta chains below, sequenced in a study of CD8+CD57+ T cells in acquired aplastic anemia. CDR3 and TCR beta VDJ profiling relied on genomic DNA as the template. TCRdb used MiXCR to reprocess the reads, holding one entry per CDR3 protein. Of some 190,000 distinct CDR3 sequences listed, roughly half are singletons. What was sequenced was sorted CD4+, CD8+, or CD8+CD57+ T cells (not recorded which) from PBMCs. The receptor set was obtained from a human donor in good health, serving as a control.

Concerning this clonotype itself: Given a much more abundant clone one base away, this may be a read error. The chain links TRBV7-2 to TRBJ1-1; 9 bases are a match to TRBD1. The trim removed 5 bases at V and 4 bases at J, leaving 8 bases unmatched. The CDR3 is 15 residues long. CDR1 SGHTA and CDR2 FQGNSA come from the germline V gene. CDR3 bases: TGTGCCAGCAGCGTCTCAGGACAGGGGTCCACTGAAGCTTTCTTT. Its translation: CASSVSGQGSTEAFF.

This clonotype has a count of ten or more. This chain links TRBV5-5 with TRBJ2-7; D not certain. The CDR3 spans 16 residues. Trimming removed 2 bases from V and 3 bases from J, with 18 bases in between. Germline-derived CDR1 and CDR2 are SGHKS and YYEKEE (reference sequence). CDR3 in DNA: TGTGCCAGCAGCTTATCGGTCTCGGGTGGGGACTACGAGCAGTACTTC. Residues: CASSLSVSGGDYEQYF.

This chain links TRBV10-1 with TRBJ2-1, with 8 bases identical to TRBD2. This CDR3 region has 17 residues. Germline CDR1 is WNHNN and CDR2 is SYGVQD (reference sequence). J was trimmed by 9 bases and V by 2 bases; bases with no gene match: 15. This chain's CDR3 is CASSENVVGRGSSEQFF. The CDR3 DNA is TGCGCCAGCAGTGAGAACGTTGTCGGGAGGGGGTCCAGTGAGCAGTTCTTC.